The 8 T cell receptor beta chains below were found in one sample sequenced in a study of T cell changes during pregnancy in multiple sclerosis. Profiled with immunoSEQ multiplex PCR; TCRdb holds only in-frame clones, not every one. The table lists tens of thousands of clones, more than 80% of them singletons. Sequenced material: peripheral blood, taken in the first trimester of pregnancy. These TCRs come from a female donor in good health, enrolled as a control in a pregnancy study.

This chain connects TRBV7-2 to TRBJ1-1, with D tentatively TRBD1 (6 bases). Looked up from germline, CDR1 is SGHTA and CDR2 is FQGNSA. Trimming shortened V by 1 base and J by 0 bases, and 9 bases separated the two germline ends. This CDR3 region has 15 residues. The CDR3 spells CASSLGSGVNTEAFF. As DNA, the CDR3 is TGTGCCAGCAGCTTAGGGTCAGGGGTGAACACTGAAGCTTTCTTT.

This chain links TRBV5-4 with TRBJ2-6, with D possibly matching TRBD1 (7 bases). Germline V gene sequence: CDR1 SGHNT, CDR2 YYREEE (reference sequence). CDR3 length equals 17 residues. Trimming pared 4 bases from V and 4 bases from J, leaving 18 bases between. CDR3 residues: CASSHNRGAGGANVLTF. In DNA, the CDR3 is TGTGCCAGCAGCCACAACAGGGGTGCGGGGGGGGCCAACGTCCTGACTTTC. Full variable domain (rest looked up from reference TRBV5-4 and TRBJ2-6): ETGVTQSPTHLIKTRGQQVTLRCSSQSGHNTVSWYQQALGQGPQFIFQYYREEENGRGNFPPRFSGLQFPNYSSELNVNALELDDSALYLCASSHNRGAGGANVLTFGAGSRLTVL.

In DNA, the CDR3 is TGCGCCAGCAGCCAACTGGTCGGAGCGGGGGGGCAAGAGACCCAGTACTTC. Translating gives CASSQLVGAGGQETQYF. V and J are TRBV4-1 and TRBJ2-5, with 10 bases lining up with TRBD2. Germline trimming cut 2 bases from V and 2 bases from J; bases unmatched to any gene: 8. CDR3 length: 17 residues. CDR1 and CDR2 (germline): MGHRA, YSYEKL.

This sequence joins TRBV19 and TRBJ2-7; TRBD1 matches at 7 bases. The CDR3 sequence is 14 residues long. J was trimmed by 1 base and V by 6 bases; bases with no gene match: 6. Germline V gene sequence: CDR1 LNHDA, CDR2 SQIVND (reference sequence). CDR3 DNA sequence: TGTGCCAGTAGCTACAGGGGTCCTTCCTACGAGCAGTACTTC. Translation: CASSYRGPSYEQYF.

In this sample, this clone turned up once. The chain recombines TRBV6-5 with TRBJ1-4; D possibly corresponds to TRBD1 (5 bases). This CDR3 has 15 amino acids. Germline values: CDR1 MNHEY, CDR2 SVGAGI. Trimming took off 0 bases at V and 7 bases at J, with 12 bases between the two ends. DNA for the CDR3: TGTGCCAGCAGTTACTCGGGGGGGTACGGTGAAAAACTGTTTTTT. Amino acids: CASSYSGGYGEKLFF.

The genes are TRBV5-6 and TRBJ2-7, with D perhaps matching TRBD2 (6 bases). This CDR3 contains 14 residues. The V gene lost 3 bases and the J gene lost 4 bases, with 14 bases spanning the gap. The germline CDR1 and CDR2 sequences are SGHDT and YYEEEE. CDR3 nucleotide sequence: TGTGCCAGCAGCTACGGAGTGGGGGGTTACGAGCAGTACTTC. Protein: CASSYGVGGYEQYF.

The V and J genes are TRBV30 and TRBJ1-2, with TRBD1 matching 7 bases. V lost 2 bases and J lost 5; bases outside the gene matches: 2. This CDR3 contains 12 residues. Germline assignment: CDR1 GTSNPN and CDR2 SVGIG (reference sequence). The CDR3 DNA follows: TGTGCCTGGAGTACAGGGGATTATGGCTACACCTTC. It encodes CAWSTGDYGYTF.

This clone was seen just once. The chain carries TRBV5-6 and TRBJ2-7, with 9 bases matching TRBD2. The CDR3 has 15 residues. After removal of 4 bases from V and 5 bases from J, the junction contained 10 bases not matched to a gene. Germline V gene lookup returns CDR1 SGHDT and CDR2 YYEEEE. CDR3 bases: TGTGCCAGCAGCCCCTATAGCGGGAGTGGGGACGAGCAGTACTTC. It specifies CASSPYSGSGDEQYF. The full variable domain, in which reference TRBV5-6 and TRBJ2-7 provide the parts outside the CDR3, is DAGVTQSPTHLIKTRGQQVTLRCSPKSGHDTVSWYQQALGQGPQFIFQYYEEEERQRGNFPDRFSGHQFPNYSSELNVNALLLGDSALYLCASSPYSGSGDEQYFGPGTRLTVT.